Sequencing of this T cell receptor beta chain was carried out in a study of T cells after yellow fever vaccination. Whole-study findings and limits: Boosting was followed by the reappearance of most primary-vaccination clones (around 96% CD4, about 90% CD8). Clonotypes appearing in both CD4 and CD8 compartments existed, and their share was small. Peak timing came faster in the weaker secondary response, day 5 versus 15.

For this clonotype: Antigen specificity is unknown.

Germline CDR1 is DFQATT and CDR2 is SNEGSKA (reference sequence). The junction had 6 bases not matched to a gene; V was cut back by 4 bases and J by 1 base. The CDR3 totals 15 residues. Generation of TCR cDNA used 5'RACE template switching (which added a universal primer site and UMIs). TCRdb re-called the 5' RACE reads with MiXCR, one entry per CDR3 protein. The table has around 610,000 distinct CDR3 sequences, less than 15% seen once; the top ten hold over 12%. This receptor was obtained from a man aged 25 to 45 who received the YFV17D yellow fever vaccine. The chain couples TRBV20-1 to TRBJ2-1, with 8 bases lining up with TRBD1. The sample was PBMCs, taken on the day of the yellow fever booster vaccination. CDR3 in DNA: TGCAGTGCTACTCCCAGACAGGGGTCCTACAATGAGCAGTTCTTC. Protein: CSATPRQGSYNEQFF.